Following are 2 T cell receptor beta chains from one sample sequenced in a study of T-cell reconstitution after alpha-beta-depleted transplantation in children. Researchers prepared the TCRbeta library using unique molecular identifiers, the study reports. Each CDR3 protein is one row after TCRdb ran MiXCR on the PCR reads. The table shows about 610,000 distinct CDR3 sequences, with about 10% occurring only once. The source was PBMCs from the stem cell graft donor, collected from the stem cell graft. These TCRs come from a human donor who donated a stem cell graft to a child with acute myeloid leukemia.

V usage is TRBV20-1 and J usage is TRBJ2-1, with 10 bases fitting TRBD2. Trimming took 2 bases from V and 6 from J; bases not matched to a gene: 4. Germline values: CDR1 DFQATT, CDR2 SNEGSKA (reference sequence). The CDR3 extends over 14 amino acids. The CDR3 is CSARRLAGVNEQFF. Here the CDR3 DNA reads TGCAGTGCTAGAAGGCTAGCGGGAGTCAATGAGCAGTTCTTC.

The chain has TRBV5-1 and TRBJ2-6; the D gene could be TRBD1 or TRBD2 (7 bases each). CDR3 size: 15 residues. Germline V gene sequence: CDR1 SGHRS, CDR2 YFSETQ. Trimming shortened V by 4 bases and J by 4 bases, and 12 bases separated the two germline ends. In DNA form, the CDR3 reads TGCGCCAGCAGCCAGGGGGGGCCCGGGGCCAACGTCCTGACTTTC. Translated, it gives CASSQGGPGANVLTF.